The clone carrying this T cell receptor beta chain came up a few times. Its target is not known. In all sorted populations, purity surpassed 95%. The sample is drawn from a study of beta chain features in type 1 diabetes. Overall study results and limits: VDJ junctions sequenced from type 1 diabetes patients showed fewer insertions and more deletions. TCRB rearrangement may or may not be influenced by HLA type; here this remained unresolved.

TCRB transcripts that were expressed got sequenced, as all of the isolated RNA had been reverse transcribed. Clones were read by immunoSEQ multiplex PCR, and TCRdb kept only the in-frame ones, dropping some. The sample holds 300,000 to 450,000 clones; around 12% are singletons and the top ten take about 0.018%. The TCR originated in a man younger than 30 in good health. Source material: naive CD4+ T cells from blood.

CDR3 nucleotides: TGTGCCAGCAGCTTACCGGGACTCCCTCTTTATGAGCAGTTCTTC. This gives the protein CASSLPGLPLYEQFF. The rearrangement uses TRBV5-6 and TRBJ2-1, with a possible D match to TRBD2 (6 bases). V dropped 2 bases and J dropped 8 bases, with 17 bases sitting between them. Germline CDR1 is SGHDT and CDR2 is YYEEEE. There are 15 residues in the CDR3.